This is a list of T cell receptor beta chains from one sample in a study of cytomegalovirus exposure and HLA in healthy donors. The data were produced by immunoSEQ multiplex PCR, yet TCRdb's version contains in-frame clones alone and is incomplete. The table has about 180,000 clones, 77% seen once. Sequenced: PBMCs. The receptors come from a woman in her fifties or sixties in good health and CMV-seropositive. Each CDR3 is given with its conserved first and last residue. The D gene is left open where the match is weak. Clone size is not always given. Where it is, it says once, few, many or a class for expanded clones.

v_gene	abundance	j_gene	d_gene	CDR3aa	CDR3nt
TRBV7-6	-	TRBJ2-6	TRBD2	CASAALIRGGSGANVLTF	TGTGCCAGCGCCGCATTGATCCGGGGGGGATCTGGGGCCAACGTCCTGACTTTC
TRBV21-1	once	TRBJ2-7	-	CASSSRGPYEQYF	TGTGCCAGCAGCTCCCGCGGCCCCTACGAGCAGTACTTC
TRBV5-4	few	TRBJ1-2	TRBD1	CASSLAGTGLYGYTF	TGTGCCAGCAGCTTGGCTGGGACAGGGCTCTATGGCTACACCTTC
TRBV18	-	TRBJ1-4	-	CASSPRTQQGPGEKLFF	TGTGCCAGCTCACCACGAACGCAACAGGGTCCCGGTGAAAAACTGTTTTTT
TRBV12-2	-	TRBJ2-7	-	CASRCAGLPFFSYEQYF	TGTGCAAGTCGATGCGCCGGACTTCCGTTCTTCTCCTACGAGCAGTACTTC
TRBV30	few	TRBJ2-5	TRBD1	CAWRGKQGAQETQYF	TGTGCCTGGAGGGGCAAGCAGGGGGCCCAAGAGACCCAGTACTTC
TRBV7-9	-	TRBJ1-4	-	CASGRGDGNEKLFF	TGTGCCAGCGGACGGGGGGACGGGAATGAAAAACTGTTTTTT
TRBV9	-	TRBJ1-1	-	CASSVDGVATEAFF	TGTGCCAGCAGCGTAGACGGGGTGGCCACTGAAGCTTTCTTT
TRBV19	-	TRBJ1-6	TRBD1	CASSTEGNRGNSPLHF	TGTGCCAGTAGTACAGAGGGGAACAGGGGGAATTCACCCCTCCACTTT
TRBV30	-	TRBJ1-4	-	CAWSVLGPPNEKLFF	TGTGCCTGGAGTGTACTTGGGCCACCTAATGAAAAACTGTTTTTT
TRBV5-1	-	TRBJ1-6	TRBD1	CASSSSGGNSPLHF	TGCGCCAGCAGCTCGTCAGGGGGTAATTCACCCCTCCACTTT
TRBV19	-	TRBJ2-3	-	CASSIAPFSTDTQYF	TGTGCCAGTAGTATAGCCCCGTTTTCCACAGATACGCAGTATTTT
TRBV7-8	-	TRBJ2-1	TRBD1	CASSLRGQGNYNEQFF	TGTGCCAGCAGCTTACGAGGACAGGGGAATTACAATGAGCAGTTCTTC
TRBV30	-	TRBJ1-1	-	CAWSVRSGGTEAFF	TGTGCCTGGAGTGTACGTTCAGGTGGGACTGAAGCTTTCTTT
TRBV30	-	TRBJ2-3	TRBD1	CAWSVRDRLINTQYF	TGTGCCTGGAGTGTACGGGACAGACTGATAAATACGCAGTATTTT
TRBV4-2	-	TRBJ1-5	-	CASSQDWASTSNQPQHF	TGTGCCAGCAGCCAAGATTGGGCGAGTACGAGCAATCAGCCCCAGCATTTT
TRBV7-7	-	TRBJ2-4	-	CASSPRAGWPAKNIQYF	TGTGCTAGCAGCCCCAGGGCAGGATGGCCGGCCAAAAACATTCAGTACTTC
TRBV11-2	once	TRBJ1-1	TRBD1	CASSWTGTSEAFF	TGTGCCAGCAGCTGGACAGGGACTTCTGAAGCTTTCTTT
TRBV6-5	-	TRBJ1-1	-	CASSYLAGVEAFF	TGTGCCAGCAGTTATTTGGCAGGGGTCGAAGCTTTCTTT
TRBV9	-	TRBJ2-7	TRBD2	CASSPGGSSYEQYF	TGTGCCAGCAGCCCCGGGGGGAGCTCCTACGAGCAGTACTTC
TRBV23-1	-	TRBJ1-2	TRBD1	CASSQSQGDYGYTF	TGCGCCAGCAGTCAATCACAGGGGGACTATGGCTACACCTTC
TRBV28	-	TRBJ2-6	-	CASSLRGANGLTF	TGTGCCAGCAGTCTCCGGGGGGCCAACGGCCTGACTTTC
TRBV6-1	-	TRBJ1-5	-	CASILGQSQHF	-
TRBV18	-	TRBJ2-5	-	CASSPPRTVQETQYF	TGTGCCAGCTCACCCCCCAGGACAGTACAAGAGACCCAGTACTTC
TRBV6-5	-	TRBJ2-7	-	CASSQGPAYEQYF	TGTGCCAGCAGTCAGGGGCCAGCCTACGAGCAGTACTTC
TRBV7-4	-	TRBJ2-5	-	CASSLSVRDTGGKQYF	TGTGCCAGCAGCTTATCGGTGAGGGACACCGGAGGTAAGCAGTACTTC
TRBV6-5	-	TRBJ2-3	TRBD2	CASRLLAGGPDTQYF	TGTGCCAGCAGATTACTAGCGGGGGGACCAGATACGCAGTATTTT
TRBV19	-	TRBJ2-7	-	CASSIGGLPYEQYF	TGTGCCAGTAGTATCGGCGGGTTACCCTACGAGCAGTACTTC
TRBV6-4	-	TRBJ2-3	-	CASSKRSAGMNTQYF	TGTGCCAGCAGCAAAAGAAGTGCCGGGATGAATACGCAGTATTTT
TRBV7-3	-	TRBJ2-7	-	CASSLERGTYEQYF	TGTGCCAGCAGCTTGGAGAGAGGTACCTACGAGCAGTACTTC
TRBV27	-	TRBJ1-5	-	CASSRTGTEINQPQHF	TGTGCCAGCAGTAGAACAGGTACGGAAATCAATCAGCCCCAGCATTTT
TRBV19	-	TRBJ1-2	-	CASSIAEGSGYTF	TGTGCCAGTAGTATAGCCGAAGGGAGTGGCTACACCTTC
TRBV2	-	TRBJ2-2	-	CASSEARGTGELFF	TGTGCCAGCAGTGAAGCCCGAGGCACCGGGGAGCTGTTTTTT
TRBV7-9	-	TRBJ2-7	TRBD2	CASSGGAYEQYF	TGTGCCAGCAGTGGGGGGGCCTACGAGCAGTACTTC
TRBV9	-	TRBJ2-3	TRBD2	CASSVGLAELLLGTDTQYF	TGTGCCAGCAGCGTCGGACTAGCGGAGTTACTTTTGGGGACAGATACGCAGTATTTT
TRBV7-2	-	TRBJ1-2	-	CASNVFERGYGYTF	TGTGCCAGCAATGTTTTCGAGCGGGGCTATGGCTACACCTTC
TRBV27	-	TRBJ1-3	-	CASSLSRLVNTIYF	TGTGCCAGCAGTTTATCGAGGCTCGTAAACACCATATATTTT
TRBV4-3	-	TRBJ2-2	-	CASSLGPPGTGELFF	TGCGCCAGCAGCTTAGGCCCCCCGGGGACCGGGGAGCTGTTTTTT
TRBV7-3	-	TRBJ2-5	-	CASSIGGDEETQYF	TGTGCCAGCAGCATAGGAGGGGACGAAGAGACCCAGTACTTC
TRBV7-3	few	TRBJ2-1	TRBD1	CASSVHATGTGVNEQFF	TGTGCCAGCAGCGTACATGCAACCGGGACAGGGGTGAATGAGCAGTTCTTC
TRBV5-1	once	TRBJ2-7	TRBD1	CASSGTGRTYEQYF	TGCGCCAGCAGCGGGACAGGGCGAACCTACGAGCAGTACTTC
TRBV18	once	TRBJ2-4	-	CASSPPNRTKNIQYF	TGTGCCAGCTCACCACCTAACAGGACCAAAAACATTCAGTACTTC